This T cell receptor (beta chain) emerged from a study of blood T cell repertoires in COVID-19. On the study more broadly: The United States, Italy and Spain supplied acute and convalescent COVID-19 samples.

Profiling relied on immunoSEQ multiplex PCR, and the TCRdb table lists in-frame clones only, not all of them. The sample records 150,000 to 200,000 clones, 86% being singletons. Germline assignment: CDR1 KGHSH and CDR2 LQKENI. V was clipped by 3 bases and J by 5 bases; unmatched bases: 8. The CDR3 runs to 15 residues. The TCR was taken from a man younger than 35 with acute or convalescent COVID-19. Sequenced input: peripheral blood. This chain links TRBV18 with TRBJ2-5; 8 bases align to TRBD2. The CDR3 region is CASSPLAGNWETQYF. In DNA form, the CDR3 reads TGTGCCAGCTCACCCCTAGCGGGTAACTGGGAGACCCAGTACTTC.